The rows below give T cell receptor beta chains drawn from one sample of a study of blood T cell repertoires in COVID-19. Assay used: immunoSEQ multiplex PCR; TCRdb lists only in-frame clones, some missing. The sample shows approximately 260,000 clones, 80% to 90% of them seen only once. The sequencing sample was made of peripheral blood. These receptors were obtained from a woman in her 40s who had recovered from COVID-19. Both conserved end residues are part of each CDR3. A D gene is named only where the DNA matches it firmly. Only some rows state a clone size, as once, few, many or a class for expanded clones.

>NA|TRBJ2-7|TRBV2|NA
CASSEARSSYEQYF
TGTGCCAGCAGTGAGGCTAGAAGCTCCTACGAGCAGTACTTC
>NA|TRBJ1-1|TRBV2|once
CASSDRENTEAFF
TGTGCCAGCAGTGACAGGGAGAACACTGAAGCTTTCTTT
>TRBD1|TRBJ1-4|TRBV5-4|NA
CASSVDRGEKLFF
TGTGCCAGCAGCGTGGACAGGGGTGAAAAACTGTTTTTT
>NA|TRBJ1-1|TRBV6-6|once
CASSRSFGGAGDTEAFF
TGTGCCAGCAGTCGGTCTTTTGGGGGCGCGGGGGACACTGAAGCTTTCTTT
>NA|TRBJ1-2|TRBV19|NA
CASSTPGTLPDYGYTF
TGTGCCAGTAGTACCCCCGGGACACTTCCCGACTATGGCTACACCTTC
>TRBD2|TRBJ2-1|TRBV5-4|NA
CASSLTSGRGDEQFF
TGTGCCAGCAGCCTGACTAGCGGGAGAGGGGATGAGCAGTTCTTC
>NA|TRBJ2-1|TRBV4-3|NA
CASSQEASVSYNEQFF
TGCGCCAGCAGCCAAGAGGCTAGCGTCTCCTACAATGAGCAGTTCTTC
>NA|TRBJ2-3|TRBV2|NA
CASSLKHFTDTQYF
TGTGCCAGCAGCCTCAAGCACTTCACAGATACGCAGTATTTT
>TRBD2|TRBJ2-6|TRBV7-2|NA
CASSLRLAGPSGANVLTF
TGTGCCAGCAGCTTAAGGCTAGCGGGACCCTCTGGGGCCAACGTCCTGACTTTC
>NA|TRBJ2-7|TRBV19|NA
CASSRQGSTYEQYF
TGTGCCAGTAGTAGGCAGGGGTCGACCTACGAGCAGTACTTC
>NA|TRBJ2-5|TRBV10-3|NA
CAISVGLALPWETQYF
TGTGCCATCAGTGTAGGGCTAGCTCTCCCATGGGAGACCCAGTACTTC
>NA|TRBJ1-5|TRBV27|NA
CASSLLQGTQPQHF
TGTGCCAGCAGTTTATTACAGGGTACCCAGCCCCAGCATTTT
>TRBD1|TRBJ2-3|TRBV6-6|NA
CASSRSGQNGDTQYF
TGTGCCAGCAGTCGATCGGGACAGAACGGGGATACGCAGTATTTT
>NA|TRBJ1-5|TRBV7-9|NA
CASSFGGVNQPQHF
TGTGCCAGCAGCTTCGGGGGAGTCAATCAGCCCCAGCATTTT
>NA|TRBJ2-2|TRBV4-1|NA
CASSERGLNTGELFF
TGCGCCAGCAGCGAAAGGGGCCTGAACACCGGGGAGCTGTTTTTT
>NA|TRBJ1-1|TRBV6-5|NA
CASSRLVGMRTEAFF
TGTGCCAGCAGCCGCCTGGTGGGCATGCGAACTGAAGCTTTCTTT
>TRBD1|TRBJ1-6|TRBV5-1|NA
CASSKGQGSSPLHF
TGCGCCAGCAGCAAAGGACAGGGAAGCTCACCCCTCCACTTT
>TRBD1|TRBJ1-1|TRBV12-5|NA
CASGLGADREAFF
TGTGCTAGTGGTTTAGGTGCTGACAGGGAGGCTTTCTTT
>NA|TRBJ1-1|TRBV10-3|NA
CAISESRLSEAFF
TGTGCCATCAGTGAGTCGAGACTGTCTGAAGCTTTCTTT
>TRBD2|TRBJ2-3|TRBV9|NA
CASSAEHREGFTDTQYF
TGTGCCAGCAGCGCGGAACATCGGGAGGGGTTCACAGATACGCAGTATTTT
>TRBD2|TRBJ2-5|TRBV2|NA
CASSNGLAGQETQYF
TGTGCCAGCAGTAATGGACTAGCGGGACAAGAGACCCAGTACTTC
>NA|TRBJ2-5|TRBV4-3|NA
CASSQVVSSGSETQYF
TGCGCCAGCAGCCAAGTGGTGTCTAGTGGTTCGGAGACCCAGTACTTC
>NA|TRBJ1-5|TRBV19|NA
CATETGGAGNQPQHF
TGTGCCACCGAAACAGGAGGGGCCGGCAATCAGCCCCAGCATTTT
>TRBD1|TRBJ2-2|TRBV11-3|NA
CASSPGQVMTGELFF
TGTGCCAGCAGCCCCGGACAGGTGATGACCGGGGAGCTGTTTTTT
>TRBD2|TRBJ2-1|TRBV5-1|NA
CASSLAGGLAQLGEQFF
TGCGCCAGCAGCTTGGCCGGAGGACTAGCCCAATTAGGGGAGCAGTTCTTC
>NA|TRBJ1-4|TRBV7-9|NA
CASSLSRGNGNEKLFF
TGTGCCAGCAGCTTGTCCCGCGGTAACGGGAATGAAAAACTGTTTTTT
>NA|TRBJ2-7|TRBV12-3/TRBV12-4|once
CASRSGQTYEQYF
TGTGCCAGCAGGTCGGGACAAACCTACGAGCAGTACTTC
>TRBD1|TRBJ2-7|TRBV30|NA
CAWSASTGFEQYF
TGTGCCTGGAGTGCCTCGACAGGGTTCGAGCAGTACTTC
>NA|TRBJ2-7|TRBV18|NA
CASSPDSLYEQYF
TGTGCCAGCTCACCAGACAGCTTATACGAGCAGTACTTC
>NA|TRBJ1-3|TRBV3-1/TRBV3-2|NA
CASSFRRIFSGNTIYF
TGTGCCAGCAGCTTCAGAAGAATATTCTCTGGAAACACCATATATTTT
>TRBD1|TRBJ2-1|TRBV7-2|NA
CASSFPGTGVGDYNEQFF
TGTGCCAGCAGTTTCCCGGGGACAGGGGTAGGGGACTACAATGAGCAGTTCTTC